The present T cell receptor (beta chain) was sequenced within a study of T cells in Graves' hyperthyroidism and ophthalmopathy. Study-wide context: The authors collected peripheral blood at initial diagnosis, before any treatment.

Researchers amplified the TCR beta CDR3 regions from RNA transcripts. A set of HTBI primers served as the primers for a first-round RT-PCR of the TCR CDR3. TCRdb reprocessed the multiplex PCR reads with MiXCR, giving one entry per CDR3 protein. The sample has roughly 840,000 distinct CDR3 sequences; over 35% are singletons. The CDR3 consists of 15 residues. Germline lookup yields CDR1 LNHDA and CDR2 SQIVND (reference sequence). V shed 5 bases, J shed 1 base, and the junction held 5 bases outside the gene matches. Overall study findings and caveats: Blood samples included most of the expanded thyroid clonotypes exceeding 0.001.

This clonotype was counted at least ten times. Its antigen is unidentified. The gene calls are TRBV19 and TRBJ1-5, with 7 bases identical to TRBD1. This TCR was recovered from a man aged 18-30 years with Graves' hyperthyroidism. Sequenced input: blood. CDR3 amino acids: CASSSGTASNQPQHF. For the CDR3, the DNA is TGTGCCAGTAGTTCGGGGACAGCAAGCAATCAGCCCCAGCATTTT.